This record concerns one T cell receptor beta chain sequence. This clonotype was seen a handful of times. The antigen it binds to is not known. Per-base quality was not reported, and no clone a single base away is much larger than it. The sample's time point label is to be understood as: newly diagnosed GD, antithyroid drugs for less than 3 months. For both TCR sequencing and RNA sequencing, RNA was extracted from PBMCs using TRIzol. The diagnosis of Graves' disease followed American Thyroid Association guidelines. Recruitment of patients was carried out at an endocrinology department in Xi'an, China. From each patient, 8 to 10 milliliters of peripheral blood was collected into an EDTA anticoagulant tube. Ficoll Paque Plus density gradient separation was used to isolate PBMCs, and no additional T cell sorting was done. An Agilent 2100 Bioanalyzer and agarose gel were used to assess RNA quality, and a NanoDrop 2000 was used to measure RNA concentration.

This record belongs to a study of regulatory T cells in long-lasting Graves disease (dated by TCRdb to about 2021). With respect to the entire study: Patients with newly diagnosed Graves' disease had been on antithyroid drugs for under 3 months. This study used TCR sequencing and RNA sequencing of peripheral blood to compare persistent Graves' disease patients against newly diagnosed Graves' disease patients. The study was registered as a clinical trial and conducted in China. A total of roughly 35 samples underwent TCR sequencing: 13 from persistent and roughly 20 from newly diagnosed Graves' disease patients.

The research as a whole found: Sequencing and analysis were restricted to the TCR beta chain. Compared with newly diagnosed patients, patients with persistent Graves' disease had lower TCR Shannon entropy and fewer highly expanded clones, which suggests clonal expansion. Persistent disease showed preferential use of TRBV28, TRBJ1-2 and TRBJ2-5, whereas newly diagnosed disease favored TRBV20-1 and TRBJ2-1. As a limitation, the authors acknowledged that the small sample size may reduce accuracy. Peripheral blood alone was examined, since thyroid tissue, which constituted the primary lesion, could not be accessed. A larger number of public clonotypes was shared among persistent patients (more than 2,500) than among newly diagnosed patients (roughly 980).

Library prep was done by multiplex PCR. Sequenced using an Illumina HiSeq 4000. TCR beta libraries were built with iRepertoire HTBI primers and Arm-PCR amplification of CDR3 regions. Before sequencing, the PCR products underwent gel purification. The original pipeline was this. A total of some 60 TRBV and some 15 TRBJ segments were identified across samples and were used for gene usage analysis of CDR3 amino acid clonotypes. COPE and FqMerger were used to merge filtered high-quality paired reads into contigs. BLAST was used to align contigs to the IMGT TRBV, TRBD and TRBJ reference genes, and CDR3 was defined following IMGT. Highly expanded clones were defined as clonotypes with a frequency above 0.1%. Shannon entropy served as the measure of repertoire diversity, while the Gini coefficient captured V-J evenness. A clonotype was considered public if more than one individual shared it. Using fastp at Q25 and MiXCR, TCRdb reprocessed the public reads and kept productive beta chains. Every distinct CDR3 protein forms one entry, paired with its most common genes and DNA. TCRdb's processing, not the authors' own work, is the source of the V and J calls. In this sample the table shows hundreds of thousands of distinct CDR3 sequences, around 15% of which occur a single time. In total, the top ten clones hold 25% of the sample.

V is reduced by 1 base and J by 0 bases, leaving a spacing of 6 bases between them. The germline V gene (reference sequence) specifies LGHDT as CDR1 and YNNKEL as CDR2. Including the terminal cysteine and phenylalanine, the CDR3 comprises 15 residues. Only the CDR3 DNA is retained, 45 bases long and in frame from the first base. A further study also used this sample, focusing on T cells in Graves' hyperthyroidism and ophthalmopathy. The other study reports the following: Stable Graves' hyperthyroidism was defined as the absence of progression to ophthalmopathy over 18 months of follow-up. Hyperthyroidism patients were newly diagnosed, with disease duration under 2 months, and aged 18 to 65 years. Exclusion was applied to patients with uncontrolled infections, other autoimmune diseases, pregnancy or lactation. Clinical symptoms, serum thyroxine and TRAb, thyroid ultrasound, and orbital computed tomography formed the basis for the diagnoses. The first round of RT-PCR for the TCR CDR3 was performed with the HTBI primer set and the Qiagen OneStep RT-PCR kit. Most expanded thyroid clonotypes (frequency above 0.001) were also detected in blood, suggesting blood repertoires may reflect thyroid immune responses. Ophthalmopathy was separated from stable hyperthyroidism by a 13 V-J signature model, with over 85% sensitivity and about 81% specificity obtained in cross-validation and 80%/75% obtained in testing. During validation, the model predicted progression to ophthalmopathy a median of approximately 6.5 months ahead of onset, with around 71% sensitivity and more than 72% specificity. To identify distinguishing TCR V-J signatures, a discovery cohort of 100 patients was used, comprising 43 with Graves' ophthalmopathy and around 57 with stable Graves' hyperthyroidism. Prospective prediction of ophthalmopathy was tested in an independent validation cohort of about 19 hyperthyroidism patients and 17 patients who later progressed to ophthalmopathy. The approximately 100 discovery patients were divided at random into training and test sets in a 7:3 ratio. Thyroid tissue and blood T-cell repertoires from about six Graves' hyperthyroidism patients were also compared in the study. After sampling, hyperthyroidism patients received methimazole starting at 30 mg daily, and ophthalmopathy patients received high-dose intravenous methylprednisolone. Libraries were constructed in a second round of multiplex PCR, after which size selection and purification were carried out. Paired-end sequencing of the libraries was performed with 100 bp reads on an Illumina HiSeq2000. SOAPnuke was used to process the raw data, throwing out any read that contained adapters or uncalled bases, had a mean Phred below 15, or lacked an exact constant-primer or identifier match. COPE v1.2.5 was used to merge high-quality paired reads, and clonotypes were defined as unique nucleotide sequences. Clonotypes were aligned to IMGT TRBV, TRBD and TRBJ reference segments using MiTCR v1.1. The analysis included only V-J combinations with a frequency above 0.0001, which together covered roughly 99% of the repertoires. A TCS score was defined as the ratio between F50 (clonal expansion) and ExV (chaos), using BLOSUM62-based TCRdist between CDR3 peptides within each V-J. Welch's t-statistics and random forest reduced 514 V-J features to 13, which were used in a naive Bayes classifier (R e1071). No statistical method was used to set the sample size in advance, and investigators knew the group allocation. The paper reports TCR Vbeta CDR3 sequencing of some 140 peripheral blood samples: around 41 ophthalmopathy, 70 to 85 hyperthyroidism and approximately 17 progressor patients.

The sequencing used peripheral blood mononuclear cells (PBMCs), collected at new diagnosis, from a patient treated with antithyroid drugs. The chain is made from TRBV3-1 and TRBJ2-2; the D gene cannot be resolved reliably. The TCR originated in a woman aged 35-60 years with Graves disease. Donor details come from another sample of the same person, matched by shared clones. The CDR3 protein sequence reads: CASSQGYPNTGELFF. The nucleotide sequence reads TGTGCCAGCAGCCAAGGGTACCCGAACACCGGGGAGCTGTTTTTT. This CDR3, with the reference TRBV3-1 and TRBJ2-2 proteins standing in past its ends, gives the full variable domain DTAVSQTPKYLVTQMGNDKSIKCEQNLGHDTMYWYKQDSKKFLKIMFSYNNKELIINETVPNRFSPKSPDKAHLNLHINSLELGDSAVYFCASSQGYPNTGELFFGEGSRLTVL.